This paragraph covers one T cell receptor (beta chain) sequence. Its matching antigen is unknown. The authors made TCR beta libraries by quantitative 5'-RACE with molecular barcodes. One entry per CDR3 protein, called by TCRdb with MiXCR from the 5' RACE reads. The sample lists over 130,000 distinct CDR3 sequences, approximately 48% occurring once. This sample stems from a study of CD8 T cells in ankylosing spondylitis. The study, taken as a whole, reports: Disease-linked clones bore a CD8+ phenotype, appearing relatively rarely in peripheral blood. Within ankylosing spondylitis blood, a TCR beta motif made up of eight highly homologous variants appeared to be characteristic.

Trimming pared 6 bases from V and 6 bases from J, leaving 11 bases between. The CDR3 totals 12 residues. V usage is TRBV12-3 or TRBV12-4 and J usage is TRBJ1-1; D uncertain. This clonotype was sampled from a male donor with ankylosing spondylitis. Sequenced material: synovial fluid, either unsorted or a sorted T cell fraction (not recorded which). CDR3 in amino acids: CASSQPSAEAFF. The CDR3 nucleotides are TGTGCCAGCAGCCAACCCTCCGCTGAAGCTTTCTTT.